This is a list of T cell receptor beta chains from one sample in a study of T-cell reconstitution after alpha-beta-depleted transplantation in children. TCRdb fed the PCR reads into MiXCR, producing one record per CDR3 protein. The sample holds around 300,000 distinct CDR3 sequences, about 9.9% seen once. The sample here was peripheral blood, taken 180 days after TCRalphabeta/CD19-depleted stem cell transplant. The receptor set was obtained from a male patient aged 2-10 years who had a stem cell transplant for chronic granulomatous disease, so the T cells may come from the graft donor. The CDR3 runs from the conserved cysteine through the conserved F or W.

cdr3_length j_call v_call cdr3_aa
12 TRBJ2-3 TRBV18 CASSLMGDTQYF
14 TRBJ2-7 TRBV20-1 CSAKSVAGLYEQYF
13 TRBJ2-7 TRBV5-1 CASSFEGHLEQYF
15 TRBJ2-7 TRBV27 CASLPSGLAGAEQYF
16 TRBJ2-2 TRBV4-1 CASSRDPGTRTGELFF
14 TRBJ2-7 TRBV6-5 CASSYSTGAAEQYF
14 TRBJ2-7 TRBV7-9 CASSLGDFASEQYF
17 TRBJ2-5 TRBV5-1 CASSLAQGHPLGETQYF
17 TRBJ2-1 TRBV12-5 CASGSPRLTSSYNEQFF
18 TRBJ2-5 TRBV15 CATSREGWGAGGRETQYF
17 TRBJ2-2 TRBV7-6 CASSLFVLAGDTGELFF
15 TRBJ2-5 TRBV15 CATSRPSSTEETQYF
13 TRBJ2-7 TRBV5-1 CASSLKGLYEQYF
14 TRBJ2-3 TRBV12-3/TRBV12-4 CASSPWERTDTQYF
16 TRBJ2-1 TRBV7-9 CASSLPGLAALAEQFF
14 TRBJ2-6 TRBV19 CASGDISGANVLTF